This TCR beta chain was sequenced for a study of T cells in Graves' hyperthyroidism and ophthalmopathy. Losses at the gene ends were 2 bases for V and 4 bases for J; bases not matched to a gene: 4. The CDR3 spans 15 residues. From germline, CDR1 is KGHDR and CDR2 SFDVKD. Amplified TCR beta CDR3 regions derived from RNA transcripts. First-round RT-PCR with HTBI primers amplified the TCR CDR3 region. TCRdb itself ran the multiplex PCR reads through MiXCR, one entry per CDR3 protein. This table has roughly 500,000 distinct CDR3 sequences, around 24% appearing once. This clonotype has ten or more counts. The sample consisted of blood. The chain employs TRBV24-1 and TRBJ1-1; 9 bases align to TRBD1. This clonotype originated in a woman aged 25 to 39 with Graves' ophthalmopathy. This CDR3 is CATSDSRTGVTEAFF. The CDR3 bases are TGTGCCACCAGTGATTCACGGACAGGGGTCACTGAAGCTTTCTTT.